These T cell receptor beta chains were read from a single sample in a study of identical twins. MiXCR was run by TCRdb on the 5' RACE reads, yielding one entry per CDR3 protein. The data hold around 490,000 distinct CDR3 sequences, with 13% to 15% observed a single time. This sample was shared with a second study, whose subject was yellow fever vaccine responses in identical twins.

Sequenced: CD4+ T cells sorted from blood. These receptor sequences come from a woman in her late teens or twenties in good health. Both conserved end residues are part of each CDR3. D genes are given only for firm matches. Expanded clones are given a class, and other clones once, few, many or no size at all.

len: 13
j_gene: TRBJ2-5
d_gene: TRBD1
abundance: few
v_gene: TRBV19
CDR3nt: TGTGCCAGTAGGATGACAGGGGGAGAGACCCAGTACTTC
CDR3aa: CASRMTGGETQYF

len: 15
j_gene: TRBJ2-1
d_gene: TRBD2
abundance: .
v_gene: TRBV5-1
CDR3nt: TGCGCCAGCAGCTTGTCCACTAGCGGGAGCCCTAGGAAGTTCTTC
CDR3aa: CASSLSTSGSPRKFF

len: 13
j_gene: TRBJ2-1
d_gene: TRBD1
abundance: .
v_gene: TRBV24-1
CDR3nt: TGTGCCACCAGTGAGGGGACAGCAGATGAGCAGTTCTTC
CDR3aa: CATSEGTADEQFF

len: 15
j_gene: TRBJ1-5
d_gene: .
abundance: many
v_gene: TRBV28
CDR3nt: TGTGCCAGCAGTTTTCGAGTCTATAGCAATCAGCCCCAGCATTTT
CDR3aa: CASSFRVYSNQPQHF

len: 14
j_gene: TRBJ2-6
d_gene: .
abundance: .
v_gene: TRBV12-3/TRBV12-4
CDR3nt: TGTGCCAGCTGTCGGTCCTCTGGGGCCAACGTCCTGACTTTC
CDR3aa: CASCRSSGANVLTF

len: 11
j_gene: TRBJ1-1
d_gene: TRBD1
abundance: once
v_gene: TRBV28
CDR3nt: TGTGCCAGCAGTATTCGACAGGGAGCTTTCTTT
CDR3aa: CASSIRQGAFF

len: 16
j_gene: TRBJ1-2
d_gene: TRBD1
abundance: few
v_gene: TRBV29-1
CDR3nt: TGCAGCGCTGGTGGGACAGGGGGCGGGAATGCCTATGGCTACACCTTC
CDR3aa: CSAGGTGGGNAYGYTF

len: 14
j_gene: TRBJ1-4
d_gene: .
abundance: few
v_gene: TRBV5-1
CDR3nt: TGCGCCAGCAGCTCCGGGACGCGCGGTGAAAAACTGTTTTTT
CDR3aa: CASSSGTRGEKLFF

len: 15
j_gene: TRBJ2-6
d_gene: .
abundance: .
v_gene: TRBV27
CDR3nt: TGTGCCAGCAGTTTATCTGGGGTTGGGGCCAACGTCCTGACTTTC
CDR3aa: CASSLSGVGANVLTF

len: 13
j_gene: TRBJ1-1
d_gene: .
abundance: .
v_gene: TRBV29-1
CDR3nt: TGCAGCGTTGAGAACCCGGGGCGCACTGAAGCTTTCTTT
CDR3aa: CSVENPGRTEAFF

len: 12
j_gene: TRBJ1-6
d_gene: .
abundance: many
v_gene: TRBV12-3/TRBV12-4
CDR3nt: TGTGCCAGCCTAGCTCCGAGCTCACCCCTCCACTTT
CDR3aa: CASLAPSSPLHF

len: 16
j_gene: TRBJ1-5
d_gene: .
abundance: few
v_gene: TRBV6-1
CDR3nt: TGTGCCAGCGATAACTCTAACCTGGGAGTAAATCAGCCCCAGCATTTT
CDR3aa: CASDNSNLGVNQPQHF

len: 12
j_gene: TRBJ2-2
d_gene: .
abundance: .
v_gene: TRBV24-1
CDR3nt: TGTGCCACCAGAGCGAACACCGGGGAGCTGTTTTTT
CDR3aa: CATRANTGELFF

len: 13
j_gene: TRBJ2-1
d_gene: .
abundance: few
v_gene: TRBV5-1
CDR3nt: TGCGCCAGCACCTACCTCGAGGACAATGAGCAGTTCTTC
CDR3aa: CASTYLEDNEQFF

len: 16
j_gene: TRBJ2-1
d_gene: TRBD2
abundance: .
v_gene: TRBV24-1
CDR3nt: TGTGCCACCAGTGACGGACTAGCGGGTTCTTACAATGAGCAGTTCTTC
CDR3aa: CATSDGLAGSYNEQFF